This T cell receptor beta chain came from a study of vaccination and CD4 T cells after COVID-19. As for the study in general: PCR on nasal swabs identified SARS-CoV-2 in convalescent patients, of whom about 9 were mild and one severe. Four females and six males made up the convalescents, with two Hispanic. There were two doses of either BNT162b2 or mRNA-1273 vaccine given to participants. Post-vaccination samples were procured at a median of around 72 days following dose two (range 14 to 241).

This sample's time point: late sampling 161 to 241 days after vaccination in a few convalescent patients. TCRdb used MiXCR to reprocess the PCR reads, holding one entry per CDR3 protein. The repertoire includes tens of thousands of distinct CDR3 sequences, almost 50% of them detected once, and 5% to 7.5% sits in the top ten. Germline V gene sequence: CDR1 MNHEY, CDR2 SVGAGI. Trimming took 2 bases from V and 0 from J, leaving 1 base between them. This CDR3 has 13 residues. The source is a human donor who had recovered from COVID-19. The gene calls are TRBV6-5 and TRBJ2-2; the D is unclear. The source was CD4+ T cells from blood, collected about 7 months after SARS-CoV-2 vaccination. CDR3 in amino acids: CASSYANTGELFF. The CDR3 DNA follows: TGTGCCAGCAGTTACGCGAACACCGGGGAGCTGTTTTTT.